This TCR beta chain was profiled in a study of T-cell reconstitution after alpha-beta-depleted transplantation in children. Trimming removed 2 bases at V and 7 bases at J, with 21 bases between. CDR3 length equals 16 residues. Preparation of the TCRbeta library used unique molecular identifiers. TCRdb passed the PCR reads through MiXCR, listing each CDR3 protein once. The profile shows fewer than 750,000 distinct CDR3 sequences, roughly 30% of them singletons. The chain links TRBV12-3 or TRBV12-4 to TRBJ2-7; a possible D gene is TRBD1 (5 bases). This receptor was taken from a boy in the first two years of life with Wiskott-Aldrich syndrome, due to receive a stem cell transplant. The sample here was PBMCs, taken before TCRalphabeta/CD19-depleted stem cell transplant. CDR3 amino acids: CASSLSREVGNREQYF. Written as DNA, the CDR3 is TGTGCCAGCAGTTTATCCAGGGAAGTGGGGAACAGGGAGCAGTACTTC.